This entry lists 9 T cell receptor beta chains sequenced from one sample in a study of a mutant IDH1 vaccine in newly diagnosed glioma. These receptors have no known antigen. Assay: immunoSEQ multiplex PCR; the TCRdb copy retains only in-frame clones and omits some. In the table there are about 44,000 clones, approximately 90% of which are singletons. This sample's time point: week 23, last vaccination. Vaccinated patients received 300 ug of mutant IDH1 20-mer peptide per dose, with topical imiquimod. Specimen: PBMCs, collected from a glioma patient whose treatment included an IDH1 peptide vaccine. All receptors come from a man aged 50 to 59 with glioma.

The chain combines TRBV11-2 with TRBJ1-1, with a possible D match to TRBD1 (5 bases). CDR1 and CDR2 from the germline V gene are SGHAT and FQNNGV. Trimming pared 9 bases from V and 3 bases from J, leaving 17 bases between. The CDR3 has 14 amino acids. CDR3 DNA: TGTGCCAGTATCCTAACCGACAGCCACACTGAAGCTTTCTTT. This translates into CASILTDSHTEAFF.

The chain carries TRBV5-1 and TRBJ2-3; perhaps TRBD2 as D (5 bases). The V end was cut by 0 bases, the J end by 1 base, with 9 bases between. CDR3 length: 15 residues. Germline-derived CDR1 and CDR2 are SGHRS and YFSETQ. This chain's CDR3 is CASSLGETGTDTQYF. The CDR3 DNA follows: TGCGCCAGCAGCTTGGGGGAGACTGGCACAGATACGCAGTATTTT.

V is TRBV5-1 and J is TRBJ1-3, with D unclear. Trimming stripped 3 bases from V and 0 bases from J, with 10 bases between. The germline V gene encodes CDR1 SGHRS and CDR2 YFSETQ. This CDR3 has 15 residues. In DNA, the CDR3 is TGCGCCAGCAGCTCGTCAGCCAGCTCTGGAAACACCATATATTTT. Translated, it gives CASSSSASSGNTIYF.

The genes are TRBV5-6 and TRBJ1-2, with TRBD1 as a possible D gene (6 bases). Looked up from germline, CDR1 is SGHDT and CDR2 is YYEEEE. CDR3 size: 14 residues. V was trimmed by 4 bases and J by 4 bases, leaving 14 bases between them. The CDR3 region is CASSLGGAFYGYTF. CDR3 coding DNA: TGTGCCAGCAGCCTCGGGGGGGCCTTCTATGGCTACACCTTC.

The chain has TRBV7-9 and TRBJ2-1, with D perhaps TRBD2 (6 bases). V dropped 0 bases and J dropped 3 bases, with 9 bases sitting between them. The CDR3 spans 15 residues. Germline V gene sequence: CDR1 SEHNR, CDR2 FQNEAQ (reference sequence). In nucleotides, the CDR3 is TGTGCCAGCAGCTTAGCTGGAGGGATCTACAATGAGCAGTTCTTC. Translating it yields CASSLAGGIYNEQFF.

The chain joins TRBV6-6 to TRBJ2-7; weak D call: TRBD2 (5 bases). Germline V gene data show CDR1 as MNHNY and CDR2 as SVGAGI (reference sequence). The length of the CDR3 is 12 residues. Trimming removed 5 bases from V and 6 bases from J, with 11 bases in between. The CDR3 region has the DNA TGTGCCAGCAGTCTGGGAGATAGCGAGCAGTACTTC. Translated: CASSLGDSEQYF.

In DNA form, the CDR3 reads TGTGCCAGCAGTCCCCCCGGTTTCAATCAGCCCCAGCATTTT. Translation: CASSPPGFNQPQHF. The chain employs TRBV6-5 and TRBJ1-5; D call uncertain. Trimming pared 5 bases from V and 3 bases from J, leaving 11 bases between. This CDR3 comprises 14 residues. In germline, CDR1 is MNHEY, CDR2 SVGAGI.

The genes are TRBV9 and TRBJ2-2; D is undetermined. Trimming cost V 6 bases and J 4 bases, with 10 bases left between them. The germline V gene encodes CDR1 SGDLS and CDR2 YYNGEE. The CDR3 extends over 13 amino acids. The chain's CDR3 is CASTTQVTGELFF. The CDR3 DNA follows: TGTGCCAGCACCACCCAGGTCACCGGGGAGCTGTTTTTT.

The rearrangement joins TRBV4-1 to TRBJ1-4, with D hard to call. Trimming took off 5 bases at V and 7 bases at J, with 14 bases between the two ends. The CDR3 has 14 amino acids. CDR1 and CDR2 (germline): MGHRA, YSYEKL. CDR3 loop: CASSDRDWGEKLFF. The CDR3, as DNA: TGCGCCAGCAGCGACCGGGATTGGGGTGAAAAACTGTTTTTT.